Listed below are T cell receptor beta chains from one sample, sequenced in a study of a mutant IDH1 vaccine in newly diagnosed glioma. The method was immunoSEQ multiplex PCR; TCRdb's version includes in-frame clones alone and lacks a portion of them. The sample shows about 60,000 clones, 80% to 85% of them seen only once. Their recognized antigens are unknown. This specimen was PBMCs, taken from a glioma patient whose treatment included an IDH1 peptide vaccine. These receptors were collected from a man aged 30 to 39 with glioma. Both conserved end residues are part of each CDR3. D genes are given only for firm matches.

V gene: TRBV30; J gene: TRBJ2-1; D gene: .; CDR3 protein: CAWSAPNLNEQFF
V gene: TRBV9; J gene: TRBJ2-7; D gene: .; CDR3 protein: CASSAQPTYEQYF
V gene: TRBV28; J gene: TRBJ2-2; D gene: .; CDR3 protein: CASTKGGMNTGELFF
V gene: TRBV7-9; J gene: TRBJ1-3; D gene: .; CDR3 protein: CASSPPENTIYF
V gene: TRBV6-1; J gene: TRBJ1-2; D gene: .; CDR3 protein: CASSDEAALYGYTF
V gene: TRBV30; J gene: TRBJ2-7; D gene: TRBD1; CDR3 protein: CAWHGTEGTYEQYF
V gene: TRBV5-8; J gene: TRBJ2-1; D gene: .; CDR3 protein: CASSLHTGSHVDEQFF
V gene: TRBV2; J gene: TRBJ2-1; D gene: TRBD1; CDR3 protein: CASSVRGQPQARGNEQFF
V gene: TRBV7-8; J gene: TRBJ2-2; D gene: TRBD1; CDR3 protein: CASSHPGGQGSSGELFF
V gene: TRBV10-1; J gene: TRBJ2-7; D gene: .; CDR3 protein: CASSDSTKPPYEQYF
V gene: TRBV27; J gene: TRBJ2-1; D gene: TRBD1; CDR3 protein: CASSFWGQWSEQFF
V gene: TRBV27; J gene: TRBJ2-1; D gene: TRBD2; CDR3 protein: CASSPIAGASYNEQFF
V gene: TRBV7-9; J gene: TRBJ1-1; D gene: .; CDR3 protein: CASSLALAENTEAFF
V gene: TRBV30; J gene: TRBJ2-5; D gene: .; CDR3 protein: CAWSVGETQYF
V gene: TRBV5-1; J gene: TRBJ2-3; D gene: TRBD1; CDR3 protein: CASSWTGTGYTDTQYF
V gene: TRBV4-1; J gene: TRBJ2-6; D gene: .; CDR3 protein: CASSQERMAGANVLTF
V gene: TRBV11-2; J gene: TRBJ1-3; D gene: TRBD1; CDR3 protein: CASSLPHRGPGNTIYF
V gene: TRBV7-9; J gene: TRBJ1-3; D gene: .; CDR3 protein: CASSLGGRSGNTIYF
V gene: TRBV5-1; J gene: TRBJ2-3; D gene: .; CDR3 protein: CASSLNGLHTDTQYF
V gene: TRBV7-9; J gene: TRBJ2-5; D gene: .; CDR3 protein: CASSSPFRVGETQYF
V gene: TRBV13; J gene: TRBJ2-1; D gene: TRBD1; CDR3 protein: CASRDGTGWQFF
V gene: TRBV10-1; J gene: TRBJ2-3; D gene: .; CDR3 protein: CASSAEGGPITDTQYF
V gene: TRBV15; J gene: TRBJ2-5; D gene: .; CDR3 protein: CATSRDPRVGETQYF
V gene: TRBV10-1; J gene: TRBJ1-3; D gene: .; CDR3 protein: CASSEGAAMGNTIYF
V gene: TRBV27; J gene: TRBJ1-2; D gene: TRBD1; CDR3 protein: CASRIHQGVGGYYGYTF
V gene: TRBV28; J gene: TRBJ2-7; D gene: .; CDR3 protein: CASSRQISYEQYF
V gene: TRBV5-4; J gene: TRBJ1-1; D gene: TRBD1; CDR3 protein: CASSLKGQGLIEAFF
V gene: TRBV28; J gene: TRBJ1-1; D gene: TRBD1; CDR3 protein: CASSLPGQGRTEAFF
V gene: TRBV18; J gene: TRBJ1-4; D gene: .; CDR3 protein: CASSTGLGEKLFF
V gene: TRBV4-1; J gene: TRBJ1-5; D gene: TRBD1; CDR3 protein: CASSHLRPGQGAFSNQPQHF
V gene: TRBV5-1; J gene: TRBJ1-4; D gene: .; CDR3 protein: CASSLVARKVANEKLFF
V gene: TRBV4-1; J gene: TRBJ1-2; D gene: .; CDR3 protein: CASSQRENYGYTF
V gene: TRBV6-4; J gene: TRBJ2-3; D gene: TRBD2; CDR3 protein: CASSADTSGGADTQYF
V gene: TRBV29-1; J gene: TRBJ1-2; D gene: .; CDR3 protein: CSVVGDKSYYGYTF
V gene: TRBV5-8; J gene: TRBJ2-3; D gene: .; CDR3 protein: CASSLAGASSTDTQYF